This T cell receptor (beta chain) was profiled in a study of blood T cell repertoires in COVID-19. Measured with immunoSEQ multiplex PCR; TCRdb has only the in-frame clones, and not every one. Of around 300,000 clones detected, 80% to 90% appear once; the ten largest clones hold less than 3%. The CDR3 extends over 15 amino acids. The germline CDR1 and CDR2 sequences are MNHEY and SVGAGI. The V end was cut by 7 bases, the J end by 3 bases, with 19 bases between. The rearrangement uses TRBV6-5 and TRBJ2-7, with D perhaps TRBD1 (5 bases). Sequencing input: peripheral blood. The clonotype was recovered from a young woman with active or convalescent COVID-19. The CDR3 DNA reads as TGTGCCAGCACCCAAAACGGTGGGCAGGGCTACGAGCAGTACTTC. Amino acids: CASTQNGGQGYEQYF.